Described below is a single T cell receptor (beta chain) sequence and its context. Germline V gene data show CDR1 as SGHAT and CDR2 as FQNNGV. Trimming removed 3 bases from V and 3 bases from J, with 9 bases in between. The CDR3 is made up of 14 amino acids. This sample was included in a study of T cell responses to AZD1222 COVID-19 vaccine. Clones were sequenced by immunoSEQ multiplex PCR, and TCRdb holds only the in-frame ones, with some missing. The sample includes 170,000 or so clones, less than 95% of them seen just once. V and J are TRBV11-2 and TRBJ1-5; D call uncertain. This sequence originates from an adult in good health. The sample here was peripheral blood, taken on day 0 of AZD1222 vaccination. The DNA for the CDR3 is TGTGCCAGCAGCTTGGACGTATACAATCAGCCCCAGCATTTT. Translated, it gives CASSLDVYNQPQHF.